The sequence of this TCR beta chain was determined in a study of CD8+ T cells in alopecia areata. Findings of the study overall: A great number of expanded lesional clones endured in scalp and blood during tofacitinib.

CDR1 SGHRS and CDR2 YFSETQ come from the germline V gene. The CDR3 has 15 amino acids. The V segment lost 4 bases and the J segment 2 bases; nucleotides outside the gene matches: 4. With respect to this clone: Its target is unknown. This CDR3 is also generated by other DNA sequences in the sample.

The sequencing template was cDNA reverse transcribed from extracted RNA. Data came from immunoSEQ multiplex PCR; TCRdb stores just in-frame clones and leaves some out. This repertoire shows about 180,000 clones, 58% found once; its top ten account for more than 15%. Stated treatment: oral pan-JAK inhibitor, 5-10 mg twice daily. Peripheral blood samples and lesional scalp punch biopsies were obtained from alopecia areata patients. Specimen: CD4+ T cells sorted from blood, collected at approximately week 60, from a patient treated with tofacitinib. The chain joins TRBV5-1 to TRBJ2-1, with TRBD1 matching over 9 bases. This receptor was taken from a human donor with alopecia areata. The CDR3 protein is CASSPGQGTYNEQFF. Here the CDR3 DNA reads TGCGCCAGCAGCCCGGGACAGGGTACCTACAATGAGCAGTTCTTC. Drawing the rest from reference TRBV5-1 and TRBJ2-1, the complete variable domain is KAGVTQTPRYLIKTRGQQVTLSCSPISGHRSVSWYQQTPGQGLQFLFEYFSETQRNKGNFPGRFSGRQFSNSRSEMNVSTLELGDSALYLCASSPGQGTYNEQFFGPGTRLTVL.